The 17 T cell receptor beta chains below come from one sample, sequenced in a study of T cells in Graves' hyperthyroidism and ophthalmopathy. Researchers amplified the TCR beta CDR3 regions from RNA transcripts. First-round RT-PCR with HTBI primers amplified the TCR CDR3 region. TCRdb reanalysed the multiplex PCR reads using MiXCR and keeps one entry per CDR3 protein. The sample shows 560,000 or so distinct CDR3 sequences, approximately 44% of them seen only once. Source material: peripheral blood or thyroid tissue (not recorded which). All receptors come from a woman younger than 35 with Graves' hyperthyroidism.

This clonotype showed up just once. This chain uses TRBV10-3 with TRBJ1-1; 7 bases align to TRBD1. The CDR3 extends over 16 amino acids. Germline-derived CDR1 and CDR2 are ENHRY and SYGVKD. Trimming took 6 bases from V and 1 from J; bases not matched to a gene: 11. The CDR3 protein is CAISPDRALGNTEAFF. CDR3 DNA sequence: TGTGCCATCAGCCCCGACAGGGCTTTAGGGAACACTGAAGCTTTCTTT.

The chain combines TRBV2 with TRBJ1-1; D may be TRBD1 (6 bases). Germline assignment: CDR1 SNHLY and CDR2 FYNNEI. Trimming stripped 4 bases from V and 5 bases from J, with 14 bases between. CDR3 length equals 14 residues. The CDR3 DNA is TGTGCCAGCAGTGTGCAGGGGCTAAGGACTGAAGCTTTCTTT. Its translation is CASSVQGLRTEAFF.

This clonotype appeared a few times. The gene calls are TRBV12-3 or TRBV12-4 and TRBJ2-7, with D perhaps matching TRBD1 (6 bases). This CDR3 is built from 13 residues. The V gene lost 4 bases and the J gene lost 7 bases, with 14 bases spanning the gap. In DNA form, the CDR3 reads TGTGCCAGCAGTTCTTTCTCCCAGGGGGAGCAGTACTTC. Translation: CASSSFSQGEQYF.

The J gene is TRBJ1-2, the V gene TRBV15; a possible D gene is TRBD1 (5 bases). CDR1 is LNHNV and CDR2 is YYDKDF in the germline V gene (reference sequence). V gave up 5 bases and J gave up 5 bases, with 24 bases separating them. The CDR3 extends over 17 amino acids. CDR3 protein: CATSPDGLEGETYGYTF. Written as DNA, the CDR3 is TGTGCCACCAGCCCGGATGGTTTGGAAGGGGAGACATATGGCTACACCTTC.

The chain recombines TRBV25-1 with TRBJ1-2, with D uncertain. CDR3 size: 12 residues. Germline V lookup: CDR1 MGHDK, CDR2 SYGVNS. Between the trimmed V and J ends, which lost 7 bases and 0 bases, there was a span of 6 bases. This chain's CDR3 is CASTRANYGYTF. As DNA, the CDR3 is TGTGCCAGCACCCGGGCTAACTATGGCTACACCTTC.

Ten or more counts support this clonotype. The chain has TRBV7-2 and TRBJ1-5, with TRBD1 as a possible D gene (6 bases). The CDR3 is made up of 16 amino acids. In germline, CDR1 is SGHTA, CDR2 FQGNSA. Between the trimmed V and J ends, which lost 2 bases and 7 bases, there was a span of 18 bases. The CDR3 loop reads CASSLPGRRGGQPQHF. The CDR3 DNA reads as TGTGCCAGCAGCTTACCAGGTCGCAGGGGCGGGCAGCCCCAGCATTTT.

The chain links TRBV5-1 to TRBJ2-7; D is tentatively TRBD1 or TRBD2 (5 bases each). This CDR3 contains 14 residues. Germline CDR1 SGHRS, CDR2 YFSETQ. Trimming took 0 bases from V and 3 from J, leaving 10 bases between them. The CDR3 loop is CASSLEGTNYEQYF. CDR3 DNA sequence: TGCGCCAGCAGCTTGGAGGGGACCAACTACGAGCAGTACTTC.

This clonotype appeared many times. The CDR3 nucleotides are TGTGCCAGCAGCGTAGACGGACAGGGTGGCTACACCTTC. Translated: CASSVDGQGGYTF. This chain uses TRBV9 with TRBJ1-2, with TRBD1 matching 8 bases. Germline V lookup: CDR1 SGDLS, CDR2 YYNGEE. The CDR3 is 13 residues long. The V and J ends lost 0 bases and 7 bases, in that order; junction bases with no gene match: 2.

The chain has TRBV20-1 and TRBJ1-5; D is perhaps TRBD1 (5 bases). The CDR3 is made up of 14 amino acids. Germline V CDR1 and CDR2: DFQATT, SNEGSKA (reference sequence). The V end was cut by 6 bases, the J end by 7 bases, with 19 bases between. CDR3 sequence (DNA): TGCAGTGCGGCCGTGGGGGGACCGAACCAGCCCCAGCATTTT. Translation: CSAAVGGPNQPQHF.

The chain joins TRBV25-1 to TRBJ2-7, with 10 nucleotides matching TRBD2. The V gene's germline CDR1 is MGHDK and CDR2 SYGVNS. The CDR3 has 17 amino acids. Losses at the gene ends were 6 bases for V and 6 bases for J; bases not matched to a gene: 17. The CDR3 coding sequence is TGTGCCAGCAGCCAGACAAGACTGAGCGGGAGGGTGAGCGAGCAGTACTTC. Its translation is CASSQTRLSGRVSEQYF.

This chain uses TRBV7-9 with TRBJ2-1, with no clear D. The germline V and J ends were trimmed by 3 bases and 3 bases, with 9 bases remaining between them. CDR1 is SEHNR, CDR2 FQNEAQ, per germline (reference sequence). The CDR3 totals 14 residues. The CDR3 reads CASSFEGNYNEQFF. Written as DNA, the CDR3 is TGTGCCAGCAGCTTTGAAGGGAACTACAATGAGCAGTTCTTC.

In its sample, this clonotype was seen many times. This chain links TRBV24-1 with TRBJ1-2, with 10 bases identical to TRBD1. There are 14 residues in the CDR3. Germline loops: CDR1 KGHDR, CDR2 SFDVKD. V was pared by 4 bases and J by 6 bases, with 4 bases of the junction left unmatched. CDR3 in DNA: TGTGCCACCAGTGACTGGACAGGGGGTGATGGCTACACCTTC. Translated, it gives CATSDWTGGDGYTF.

This clonotype was seen a few times. The chain couples TRBV29-1 to TRBJ1-5, with 9 bases matching TRBD1. Germline V gives CDR1 SQVTM, CDR2 ANQGSEA. Trimming removed 7 bases from V and 6 bases from J; junction bases left unmatched: 7. The CDR3 sequence is 13 residues long. CDR3 protein: CSAAGTGRQPQHF. In DNA, the CDR3 is TGCAGCGCAGCCGGGACAGGGCGTCAGCCCCAGCATTTT.

This clonotype was counted only a few times. The chain combines TRBV7-4 with TRBJ1-1; D remains ambiguous. CDR1 SGHVT and CDR2 SQSDAQ come from the germline V gene. The CDR3 length is 13 residues. With 6 bases removed from V and 5 bases from J, the gap between germline ends came to 13 bases. CDR3 protein: CASSFGTRTEAFF. DNA for the CDR3: TGTGCCAGCAGTTTTGGTACGAGAACTGAAGCTTTCTTT.

The V call is TRBV7-9, the J call TRBJ2-6; a possible D gene is TRBD1 (5 bases). V lost 7 bases, J lost 0 bases, and 19 bases lay in between. The germline CDR1 and CDR2 sequences are SEHNR and FQNEAQ (reference sequence). The CDR3 runs to 18 residues. Here the CDR3 reads CASIPAGLDFSGANVLTF. The CDR3 DNA is TGTGCCAGCATCCCGGCAGGGCTCGACTTCTCTGGGGCCAACGTCCTGACTTTC.

Concerning this clonotype itself: This could be a read error, since a much larger clone is one nucleotide away. This chain uses TRBV7-9 with TRBJ2-5, with D uncertain. CDR1 SEHNR and CDR2 FQNEAQ come from the germline V gene (reference sequence). Trimming left V 5 bases short and J 9 bases short, with 13 bases between. This CDR3 contains 12 residues. The CDR3 nucleotides read TGTGCCAGCAGCCAAGCCCCGCAGGCCCAGTACTTC. Translation: CASSQAPQAQYF. Full variable domain (rest looked up from reference TRBV7-9 and TRBJ2-5): DTGVSQNPRHKITKRGQNVTFRCDPISEHNRLYWYRQTLGQGPEFLTYFQNEAQLEKSRLLSDRFSAERPKGSFSTLEIQRTEQGDSAMYLCASSQAPQAQYFGPGTRLLVL.

As to this clonotype: A much more abundant neighbour one base away suggests this may be a read error. The chain couples TRBV2 to TRBJ1-5; 8 bases map to TRBD1. This CDR3 has 15 amino acids. Germline CDR1 SNHLY, CDR2 FYNNEI. Losses at the gene ends were 8 bases for V and 2 bases for J; bases not matched to a gene: 8. The CDR3 protein is CASGQGASGNQPQHF. In DNA form, the CDR3 reads TGTGCCAGCGGCCAGGGGGCCTCAGGCAATCAGCCCCAGCATTTT.